The entry below describes one T cell receptor (beta chain). The target of this receptor is not known. The sample holds no much larger clone one base away, and base qualities are not on file. Each collaborating institution followed its own protocols to collect whole blood in K2EDTA tubes. For TCRbeta analysis, collaborator samples were shipped as frozen whole blood, as isolated PBMCs, or as DNA extracted from either sample type. TCRbeta CDR3 regions were amplified from genomic DNA by means of the immunoSEQ Assay, a bias-controlled multiplex PCR. Per the authors' processing: The number of nucleated cells in each sample was estimated by amplification of reference gene primers within the assay. To quantify the absolute abundance of each unique TCRbeta CDR3 rearrangement, sequence reads were collapsed and filtered. Productive Simpson clonality was computed per sample as the square root of Simpson's diversity index over productive rearrangements. TCRdb holds this immuneACCESS table with in-frame rearrangements only. Some clones are missing; in checked studies, unresolved V genes explain under half, and the rest has no known cause. D and trimming come from the DNA, and the V and J calls and clone size come from that table. The table for this sample lists fewer than 150,000 clones; less than 85% of them were counted only once. About 7% of the sample goes to the ten largest clones.

The data are from a study of blood T cell repertoires in COVID-19 (dated by TCRdb to 2018 to 2020). Some background on the complete study: Samples covering the acute and convalescent phases of COVID-19 were provided by collaborators in the United States, Italy and Spain. Where available, HLA class I and class II types were taken from metadata supplied by the sample provider and were not determined by assay-based typing. A freely available public database, intended as a resource for researchers studying the immune response to SARS-CoV-2, is where the repertoires were released. The material from the prospective study consisted of cDNA or gDNA derived from T cells, B-cell-depleted T cells, or PBMCs. Nearly every sample came with metadata listing a de-identified subject ID, COVID-19 status, age in years and sex. The samples were drawn from two sources: the first 160 participants of the ongoing ImmuneRACE study, and 1,000 to 1,500 subjects contributed by 6 global collaborators. The dataset comprised deeply sampled blood TCRbeta repertoires from subjects exposed to, actively infected with, or recovered from COVID-19. The study at large found these results: The amount of clinical and demographic metadata varied by source and participant and was provided uncurated.

V lost 5 bases and J lost 4 bases; the stretch between them is 15 bases long. CDR3 length: 14 amino acids, cysteine to phenylalanine. The sequence is cut down to CDR3 DNA, 42 bases in frame from base 1. CDR1 and CDR2 are drawn from the germline V gene: MNHEY, SVGAGI. Sequencing was done on a sample of peripheral blood. This clonotype was sampled from a human donor in a cohort sampled during active COVID-19. The chain couples TRBV6-5 to TRBJ2-7; TRBD1 is perhaps the D gene, given 6 matching bases. The DNA sequence is TGTGCCAGCAGTACCTCCCCGGACAGTTACGAGCAGTACTTC. Its coded protein is CASSTSPDSYEQYF.